This T cell receptor (beta chain) is from a study of beta chain features in type 1 diabetes. About the study: Taken together, all samples contributed approximately 110 million examined sorted cells.

The entirety of the isolated RNA underwent reverse transcription, so expressed TCRB transcripts were sequenced. Some clones are missing from TCRdb's copy, which holds only in-frame ones; the method was immunoSEQ multiplex PCR. Altogether about 270,000 clones are present, roughly 13% being singletons, with the ten largest covering about 0.015%. This clone appeared a few times. Its antigen remains unknown. The study's findings and limits: TCRB CDR3 length was moderately but significantly reduced in all four CD4+ subsets of Type 1 diabetes patients.

This sequence originates from a young man with type 1 diabetes. Source material: naive CD4+ T cells from blood.

CDR3 DNA sequence: TGCGCCAGCAGCTCAACTAGCGGGAGGGCGGCGGATGAGCAGTTCTTC. Translation gives CASSSTSGRAADEQFF. V usage is TRBV5-1 and J usage is TRBJ2-1, with 13 bases matching TRBD2. The CDR3 has 16 amino acids. The V gene end was trimmed by 3 bases and the J gene end by 8 bases; junction bases not matched to a gene: 8. From germline, CDR1 is SGHRS and CDR2 YFSETQ.